This TCR beta chain was identified in a study of OX40 agonist ivuxolimab in advanced cancers. Study information: Three patients showed partial responses: one hepatocellular carcinoma and two cutaneous melanoma cases.

This table comes from immunoSEQ multiplex PCR, and its TCRdb copy is limited to in-frame clones, with some not included. This table has more than 45,000 clones, approximately 86% appearing once. Study results and caveats: The study did not work out the antigen specificity of the expanded peripheral T cells. Expanded clones belonging to CD8+ T cells outnumbered, on average, those of CD4+.

This CDR3 is built from 14 residues. Germline values: CDR1 SGHAT, CDR2 FQDESV (reference sequence). V lost 1 base, J lost 7 bases, and 13 bases lay in between. Of note for this clone: What it binds is not known.

The clonotype comes from an adult with an advanced solid tumor such as melanoma, head and neck, liver or kidney cancer. Specimen: CD4+ or CD8+ T cells sorted from blood, collected in a trial of the OX40 agonist ivuxolimab. The genes are TRBV11-1 and TRBJ1-2, with a weak D call TRBD1 (5 bases). CDR3 in amino acids: CASSLDSGFGGYTF. CDR3 coding DNA: TGTGCCAGCAGCTTAGATTCAGGGTTTGGTGGCTACACCTTC.